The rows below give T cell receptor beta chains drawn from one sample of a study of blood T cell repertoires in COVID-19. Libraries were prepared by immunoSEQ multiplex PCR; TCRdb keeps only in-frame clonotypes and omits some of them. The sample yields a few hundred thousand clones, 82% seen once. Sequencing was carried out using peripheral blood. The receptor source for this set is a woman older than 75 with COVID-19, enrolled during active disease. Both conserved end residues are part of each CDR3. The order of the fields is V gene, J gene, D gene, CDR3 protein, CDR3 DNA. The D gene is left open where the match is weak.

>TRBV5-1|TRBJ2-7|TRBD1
CASSLRQGENEQYF
TGCGCCAGCAGCCTGCGACAGGGGGAAAACGAGCAGTACTTC
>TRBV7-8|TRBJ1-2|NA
CASSLAAGSYGYTF
TGTGCCAGCAGCTTAGCGGCAGGCTCGTATGGCTACACCTTC
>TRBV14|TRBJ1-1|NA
CASSPGKGAFF
TGTGCCAGCAGCCCTGGAAAGGGGGCTTTCTTT
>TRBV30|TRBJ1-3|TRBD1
CAWSYPGGQAGNTIYF
TGTGCCTGGAGTTACCCAGGGGGCCAGGCCGGAAACACCATATATTTT
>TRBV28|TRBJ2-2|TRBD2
CASSLWTSGRGGELFF
TGTGCCAGCAGTTTATGGACTAGCGGGAGGGGAGGGGAGCTGTTTTTT
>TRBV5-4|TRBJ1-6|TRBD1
CASSLGGTGFSPLHF
TGTGCCAGCAGCTTGGGAGGGACAGGGTTTTCACCCCTCCACTTT
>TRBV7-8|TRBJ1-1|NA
CASSSGTLNTEAFF
TGTGCCAGCAGCTCTGGGACTCTGAACACTGAAGCTTTCTTT
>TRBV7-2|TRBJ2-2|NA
CASSPRLGHSGELFF
TGTGCCAGCAGCCCCCGATTGGGCCATAGCGGGGAGCTGTTTTTT
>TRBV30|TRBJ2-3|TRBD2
CAWSPLAGGVGDTQYF
TGTGCCTGGAGTCCTCTAGCGGGGGGGGTCGGAGATACGCAGTATTTT
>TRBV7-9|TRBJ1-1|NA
CASSSGGQFYTEAFF
TGTGCCAGCAGCAGCGGAGGCCAGTTCTACACTGAAGCTTTCTTT
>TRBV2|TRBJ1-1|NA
CASSVTTGNSVAFF
TGTGCCAGCAGTGTTACTACAGGGAACTCGGTGGCTTTCTTT
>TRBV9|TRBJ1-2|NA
CASSAPRNKQVF
TGTGCCAGCAGCGCGCCCCGTAACAAACAAGTTTTC
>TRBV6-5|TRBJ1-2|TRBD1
CASRGSGTASYGYTF
TGTGCCAGCAGGGGATCCGGGACAGCCAGCTATGGCTACACCTTC
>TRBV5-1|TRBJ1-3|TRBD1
CASSLEQGATIYF
TGCGCCAGCAGCTTGGAACAGGGGGCCACCATATATTTT
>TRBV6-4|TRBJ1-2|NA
CASLLRNYGYTF
TGTGCCAGCCTTCTTCGGAACTATGGCTACACCTTC
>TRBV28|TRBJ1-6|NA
CASHARDTLNSPLHF
TGTGCCAGTCATGCCCGGGACACCCTTAATTCACCCCTCCACTTT
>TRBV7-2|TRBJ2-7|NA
CASSHRQSYEQYF
TGTGCCAGCAGCCATCGACAGAGCTACGAGCAGTACTTC
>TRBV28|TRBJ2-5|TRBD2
CASSSPASGAYQETQYF
TGTGCCAGCAGTTCCCCGGCTAGCGGGGCGTACCAAGAGACCCAGTACTTC
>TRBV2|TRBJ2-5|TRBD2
CASMASGTGTQYF
TGTGCCAGCATGGCTAGCGGGACGGGGACCCAGTACTTC
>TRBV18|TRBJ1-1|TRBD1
CASSPLPRDRGVAFF
TGTGCCAGCTCGCCCCTTCCCCGGGACAGGGGTGTAGCTTTCTTT
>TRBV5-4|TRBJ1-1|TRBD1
CASSTRQGSYTEAFF
TGTGCCAGCAGCACACGACAGGGTTCGTACACTGAAGCTTTCTTT
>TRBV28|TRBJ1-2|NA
CASTTGANYGYTF
TGTGCCAGCACGACCGGGGCTAACTATGGCTACACCTTC
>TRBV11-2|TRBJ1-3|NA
CASSLWQVHSGNTIYF
TGTGCCAGCAGCCTCTGGCAGGTCCACTCTGGAAACACCATATATTTT
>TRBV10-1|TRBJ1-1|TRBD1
CASSDSAKGANGEAFF
TGCGCCAGCAGTGACTCCGCAAAGGGGGCGAATGGTGAAGCTTTCTTT
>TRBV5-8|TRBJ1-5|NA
CASSLLQGSNQPQHF
TGTGCCAGCAGCTTGTTGCAGGGAAGCAATCAGCCCCAGCATTTT
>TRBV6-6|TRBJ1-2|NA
CASSPGNTVGYTF
TGTGCCAGCAGCCCGGGGAATACAGTTGGCTACACCTTC
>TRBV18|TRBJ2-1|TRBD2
CASSPRTSGGLAYNEQFF
TGTGCCAGCTCACCCAGGACTAGCGGGGGGCTAGCCTACAATGAGCAGTTCTTC
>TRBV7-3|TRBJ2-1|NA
CASSLTPIGNEQFF
TGTGCCAGCAGCTTAACCCCGATCGGCAATGAGCAGTTCTTC
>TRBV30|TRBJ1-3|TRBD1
CAWGTGGKAGNTIYF
TGTGCCTGGGGGACAGGGGGCAAGGCTGGAAACACCATATATTTT
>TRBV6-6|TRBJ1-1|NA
CASSNTEKVTEAFF
TGTGCCAGCAGCAACACAGAGAAGGTCACTGAAGCTTTCTTT
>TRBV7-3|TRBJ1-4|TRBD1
CASNSSRTGSEKLFF
TGTGCCAGCAACTCTTCTAGGACAGGAAGTGAAAAACTGTTTTTT